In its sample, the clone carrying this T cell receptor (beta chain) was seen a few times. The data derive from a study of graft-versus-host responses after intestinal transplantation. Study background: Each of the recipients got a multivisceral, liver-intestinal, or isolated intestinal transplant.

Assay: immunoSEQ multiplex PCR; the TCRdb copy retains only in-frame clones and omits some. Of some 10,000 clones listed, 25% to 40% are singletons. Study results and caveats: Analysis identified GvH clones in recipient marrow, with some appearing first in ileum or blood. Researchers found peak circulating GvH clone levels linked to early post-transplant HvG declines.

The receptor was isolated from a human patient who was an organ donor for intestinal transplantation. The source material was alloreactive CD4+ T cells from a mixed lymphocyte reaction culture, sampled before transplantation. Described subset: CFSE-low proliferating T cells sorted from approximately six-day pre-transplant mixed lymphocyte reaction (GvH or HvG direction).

The CDR3 sequence is CASSYHPTGNTEAFF. The CDR3 DNA sequence: TGTGCCAGCAGTTACCACCCTACAGGGAACACTGAAGCTTTCTTT. The rearrangement joins TRBV6-6 to TRBJ1-1; D may be TRBD1 (5 bases). Between the trimmed V and J ends, which lost 2 bases and 1 base, there was a span of 11 bases. This CDR3 has 15 amino acids. Germline V gene data show CDR1 as MNHNY and CDR2 as SVGAGI (reference sequence).